These 18 T cell receptor beta chains came from one sample sequenced in a study of cytomegalovirus exposure and HLA in healthy donors. The PCR used 60 Vbeta and 13 Jbeta primers. Sequencing was performed with immunoSEQ multiplex PCR; in TCRdb, only in-frame clones are kept and a portion is missing. The sample lists around 150,000 clones, approximately 80% occurring once. Sequenced: PBMCs. The receptors were sampled from a man aged 25-45 years in good health and CMV-seropositive.

The V and J genes are TRBV7-2 and TRBJ1-5; D might be TRBD1 (5 bases). Germline V gene data show CDR1 as SGHTA and CDR2 as FQGNSA. The V gene lost 6 bases and the J gene lost 3 bases, with 18 bases spanning the gap. The CDR3 runs to 16 residues. The CDR3 loop is CASSLAPQGSNQPQHF. CDR3 nucleotides: TGTGCCAGCAGTCTAGCGCCCCAGGGATCCAATCAGCCCCAGCATTTT.

V is TRBV5-1 and J is TRBJ1-4; TRBD1 aligns across 9 bases. Looked up from germline, CDR1 is SGHRS and CDR2 is YFSETQ. The CDR3 is 13 residues long. V dropped 7 bases and J dropped 6; count of bases not matched to a gene: 4. The CDR3 sequence: CASARDRDEKLFF. CDR3 DNA sequence: TGCGCCAGCGCCAGGGACAGGGATGAAAAACTGTTTTTT.

This sequence joins TRBV7-9 and TRBJ1-5; D may be TRBD1 (5 bases). V lost 5 bases to trimming and J lost 4 bases, with 12 bases between them. The CDR3 is 14 amino acids. Germline V gene data show CDR1 as SEHNR and CDR2 as FQNEAQ (reference sequence). The CDR3 is CASSLVGGNQPQHF. CDR3 in DNA: TGTGCCAGCAGCCTAGTGGGGGGTAATCAGCCCCAGCATTTT.

The chain uses TRBV10-2 and TRBJ1-1; no reliable D call. V lost 6 bases and J 8 bases, leaving 19 bases between the germline ends. The CDR3 spans 14 residues. Germline lookup yields CDR1 WSHSY and CDR2 SAAADI. In nucleotides, the CDR3 is TGCGCCAGCAGGGACCTGGGAAGGACGGGAGAAGCTTTCTTT. Translated, it gives CASRDLGRTGEAFF.

V is TRBV19 and J is TRBJ2-5, with D possibly being TRBD2 (5 bases). The J call could be wrong; TRBJ2-7 is a better fit for the DNA end. This CDR3 is built from 14 residues. Per germline, CDR1 LNHDA and CDR2 SQIVND (reference sequence). CDR3 DNA: TGTGCCAGTAGTAACAGCGCGGGTTCCTACGAGCAGTACTTC. Its protein product is CASSNSAGSYEQYF.

The rearrangement uses TRBV18 and TRBJ2-7; 7 bases line up with TRBD2. Trimming cost V 6 bases and J 0 bases; bases outside gene matches: 8. Germline V gene lookup returns CDR1 KGHSH and CDR2 LQKENI. The length of the CDR3 is 15 residues. The DNA for the CDR3 is TGTGCCAGCTCTATCGGCCTAGCGGCCTCCTACGAGCAGTACTTC. As protein: CASSIGLAASYEQYF.

There are a few counts of this clone. The chain recombines TRBV28 with TRBJ2-3, with 10 positions matching TRBD1. This CDR3 region has 15 residues. Germline V lookup: CDR1 MDHEN, CDR2 SYDVKM. V shed 6 bases, J shed 3 bases, and the junction held 6 bases outside the gene matches. The CDR3 protein is CASSPGTGDTDTQYF. DNA for the CDR3: TGTGCCAGCAGCCCTGGGACAGGGGATACAGATACGCAGTATTTT.

This chain links TRBV7-2 with TRBJ2-1; tentative D call: TRBD1 (6 bases). Germline loops: CDR1 SGHTA, CDR2 FQGNSA. The CDR3 runs to 16 residues. Trimming pared 4 bases from V and 1 base from J, leaving 14 bases between. The DNA of the CDR3 is TGTGCCAGCAGCTCATGGGGGCCCAAGTCCTACAATGAGCAGTTCTTC. Translated, it gives CASSSWGPKSYNEQFF. The full variable domain, completed using reference TRBV7-2 and TRBJ2-1, is GAGVSQSPSNKVTEKGKDVELRCDPISGHTALYWYRQSLGQGLEFLIYFQGNSAPDKSGLPSDRFSAERTGGSVSTLTIQRTQQEDSAVYLCASSSWGPKSYNEQFFGPGTRLTVL.

The chain links TRBV16 to TRBJ1-1; possible D gene TRBD1, 6 bases. Germline-derived CDR1 and CDR2 are KGHSY and FQNENV. V was clipped by 4 bases and J by 0 bases, with 12 bases between them. This CDR3 spans 15 amino acids. In DNA form, the CDR3 reads TGTGCCAGCAGCCGAGGACAGCGTTTGAACACTGAAGCTTTCTTT. Its protein product is CASSRGQRLNTEAFF.

V is TRBV11-2 and J is TRBJ2-5; D possibly corresponds to TRBD2 (5 bases). Trimming cost V 3 bases and J 2 bases, with 7 bases left between them. There are 13 residues in the CDR3. Germline-derived CDR1 and CDR2 are SGHAT and FQNNGV. The CDR3 is CASSFGGQETQYF. The CDR3, as DNA: TGTGCCAGCAGCTTCGGAGGACAAGAGACCCAGTACTTC.

This clone was counted only a few times. The chain uses TRBV7-9 and TRBJ2-7, with unresolved D. CDR1 and CDR2 (germline): SEHNR, FQNEAQ (reference sequence). The length of the CDR3 is 15 residues. V lost 1 base and J lost 4, with 14 bases in between. In DNA, the CDR3 is TGTGCCAGCAGCTTAGAGTATGGAGTTCCGTACGAGCAGTACTTC. This gives the protein CASSLEYGVPYEQYF.

The genes are TRBV5-1 and TRBJ1-1, with 8 bases identical to TRBD1. Germline V CDR1 and CDR2: SGHRS, YFSETQ. Losses at the gene ends were 2 bases for V and 0 bases for J; bases not matched to a gene: 3. This CDR3 spans 15 amino acids. The CDR3 here is CASSLGDRLNTEAFF. In nucleotides, the CDR3 is TGCGCCAGCAGCTTAGGGGACAGGTTGAACACTGAAGCTTTCTTT.

This chain uses TRBV6-5 with TRBJ1-1, with 7 bases aligning to TRBD1. Losses at the gene ends were 2 bases for V and 3 bases for J; bases not matched to a gene: 6. Germline V gene sequence: CDR1 MNHEY, CDR2 SVGAGI. There are 15 residues in the CDR3. The CDR3 sequence is CASSYMRGLDTEAFF. CDR3 DNA: TGTGCCAGCAGTTACATGAGGGGGCTAGACACTGAAGCTTTCTTT.

This clone was detected once. The chain carries TRBV5-5 and TRBJ2-1, with unresolved D. V was shortened by 3 bases and J by 8 bases, with 12 bases between the two germline ends. Germline assignment: CDR1 SGHKS and CDR2 YYEKEE (reference sequence). The CDR3 contains 13 residues. The CDR3 reads CASSSGIFYEQFF. The DNA of the CDR3 is TGTGCCAGCAGCTCCGGTATTTTCTATGAGCAGTTCTTC.

The CDR3 reads CASSQVPGRSDYGYTF. For the CDR3, the DNA is TGCGCCAGCAGCCAAGTGCCAGGGCGTTCAGACTATGGCTACACCTTC. The V and J genes are TRBV4-1 and TRBJ1-2, with a possible D match to TRBD1 (5 bases). This CDR3 comprises 16 residues. The germline V gene has CDR1 MGHRA and CDR2 YSYEKL. The germline V and J ends were trimmed by 1 base and 3 bases, with 15 bases remaining between them.

This clone was detected only a few times. J is TRBJ1-6 and V is TRBV11-2; 8 nucleotides align to TRBD1. CDR3 length: 17 residues. From germline, CDR1 is SGHAT and CDR2 FQNNGV. V lost 4 bases, J lost 0 bases, and 5 bases stayed unmatched. The CDR3 nucleotides read TGTGCCAGCAGCTCTATCGGACAGGGCTCCTATAATTCACCCCTCCACTTT. It yields the protein CASSSIGQGSYNSPLHF. Complete variable domain (other parts from reference TRBV11-2 and TRBJ1-6): EAGVAQSPRYKIIEKRQSVAFWCNPISGHATLYWYQQILGQGPKLLIQFQNNGVVDDSQLPKDRFSAERLKGVDSTLKIQPAKLEDSAVYLCASSSIGQGSYNSPLHFGNGTRLTVT.

The CDR3 protein is CASSLTSGGGTQYF. The DNA of the CDR3 is TGTGCCAGCAGCTTAACTAGCGGGGGTGGGACCCAGTACTTC. This chain links TRBV7-2 with TRBJ2-5; 11 bases fit TRBD2. Looked up from germline, CDR1 is SGHTA and CDR2 is FQGNSA. The CDR3 sequence is 14 residues long. Losses at the gene ends were 2 bases for V and 7 bases for J; bases not matched to a gene: 3.

The CDR3 coding sequence is TGTGCCAGCAGTTTAACCGGGACTTACACAGATACGCAGTATTTT. It encodes CASSLTGTYTDTQYF. The genes are TRBV27 and TRBJ2-3; a weak D match, TRBD2 (6 bases). Germline loops: CDR1 MNHEY, CDR2 SMNVEV (reference sequence). V lost 2 bases and J lost 2, with 11 bases in between. The CDR3 runs to 15 residues.